The subject of this entry is one T cell receptor beta chain. The germline V and J ends were trimmed by 2 bases and 7 bases, with 17 bases remaining between them. This CDR3 spans 15 amino acids. CDR1 is SGHDN and CDR2 is FVKESK in the germline V gene. The data stem from a study of T cell responses to AZD1222 COVID-19 vaccine. Sequenced by immunoSEQ multiplex PCR; TCRdb stores in-frame clones only, minus some. The data show 150,000 or so clones, 89% seen once. The sample here was peripheral blood, taken on day 0 of AZD1222 vaccination. The V gene is TRBV14, the J gene TRBJ1-1; weak D call: TRBD1 (5 bases). This TCR was sampled from an adult in good health. For the CDR3, the DNA is TGTGCCAGCAGCCAACAACCGGGACGTAGGTATGAAGCTTTCTTT. Translation: CASSQQPGRRYEAFF.